The 18 T cell receptor beta chains reported below all come from one sample, sequenced in a study of cytomegalovirus exposure and HLA in healthy donors. Both 60 Vbeta primers and 13 Jbeta primers went into the PCR. TCRdb's table, derived via immunoSEQ multiplex PCR, lists solely in-frame clones and lacks some. Its listing shows 41,000 or so clones. The sequenced material came from PBMCs. The receptors come from a man younger than 45 in good health and CMV-seronegative.

V gene TRBV5-8 combines with J gene TRBJ2-7; 8 bases are a match to TRBD2. Germline CDR1 reads SGHTS; CDR2 reads YDEGEE. V was pared by 0 bases and J by 3 bases, with 5 bases of the junction left unmatched. This CDR3 is 15 amino acids long. CDR3: CASSLGLAGNYEQYF. CDR3 DNA: TGTGCCAGCAGCTTGGGATTAGCGGGGAACTACGAGCAGTACTTC.

The rearrangement links TRBV7-9 to TRBJ2-6; perhaps TRBD1 as D (5 bases). Germline CDR1 SEHNR, CDR2 FQNEAQ (reference sequence). Trimming took off 2 bases at V and 2 bases at J, with 7 bases between the two ends. The CDR3 is 15 residues long. The CDR3 nucleotides are TGTGCCAGCAGCTTACCCAGGGCTGGGGCCAACGTCCTGACTTTC. Its translation is CASSLPRAGANVLTF.

The rearrangement uses TRBV11-1 and TRBJ2-5, with no clear D. Germline V gene data show CDR1 as SGHAT and CDR2 as FQDESV (reference sequence). The CDR3 contains 12 residues. The V gene lost 5 bases and the J gene lost 0 bases, with 4 bases spanning the gap. The CDR3 DNA is TGTGCCAGCAGCACAAACCAAGAGACCCAGTACTTC. It is translated as CASSTNQETQYF.

V gene TRBV19 combines with J gene TRBJ1-1, with 7 bases matching TRBD1. Germline values: CDR1 LNHDA, CDR2 SQIVND (reference sequence). This CDR3 contains 14 residues. V lost 6 bases and J lost 3; bases outside the gene matches: 7. The DNA for the CDR3 is TGTGCCAGTAGCCCCCCAGGGGGGCACACTGAAGCTTTCTTT. Translating gives CASSPPGGHTEAFF.

The chain uses TRBV7-8 and TRBJ2-3; 8 positions match TRBD2. This CDR3 is built from 16 residues. Germline V CDR1 and CDR2: SGHVS, FQNEAQ. V trimming: 1 base; J trimming: 5 bases; junction bases outside the gene matches: 8. CDR3 loop: CASSLEGAGVRDTQYF. CDR3 sequence (DNA): TGTGCCAGCAGCTTAGAGGGAGCGGGAGTGAGAGATACGCAGTATTTT.

The chain links TRBV5-4 to TRBJ1-2, with D perhaps TRBD1 (5 bases). V lost 2 bases and J 6 bases, leaving 11 bases between the germline ends. Germline V lookup: CDR1 SGHNT, CDR2 YYREEE (reference sequence). The CDR3 sequence is 13 residues long. CDR3 region: CASSFERGDGYTF. The CDR3 DNA reads TGTGCCAGCAGCTTTGAACGGGGGGATGGCTACACCTTC.

This sequence joins TRBV5-4 and TRBJ1-6, with D maybe TRBD1 (6 bases). The CDR3 sequence is 15 residues long. The germline V gene encodes CDR1 SGHNT and CDR2 YYREEE (reference sequence). The V end was cut by 1 base, the J end by 7 bases, with 12 bases between. CDR3 bases: TGTGCCAGCAGCTTGAAGGAACAGGGCAATTCACCCCTCCACTTT. Amino acid sequence: CASSLKEQGNSPLHF.

The chain couples TRBV6-6 to TRBJ2-4; TRBD1 might be the D (5 bases). CDR1 and CDR2 from the germline V gene are MNHNY and SVGAGI (reference sequence). The CDR3 is made up of 14 amino acids. Trimming cost V 5 bases and J 4 bases, with 12 bases left between them. The chain's CDR3 is CASSATAMKNIQYF. Written as DNA, the CDR3 is TGTGCCAGCAGTGCGACAGCGATGAAAAACATTCAGTACTTC.

The chain joins TRBV10-3 to TRBJ2-5; 9 nucleotides agree with TRBD2. The germline V gene encodes CDR1 ENHRY and CDR2 SYGVKD. The V segment lost 6 bases and the J segment 4 bases; nucleotides outside the gene matches: 9. CDR3 size: 15 residues. The CDR3 is CAIRPSGAMGETQYF. As DNA, the CDR3 is TGTGCCATCAGGCCTAGCGGGGCCATGGGAGAGACCCAGTACTTC.

The rearrangement uses TRBV4-2 and TRBJ2-5; maybe TRBD1 (5 bases). The CDR3 covers 11 residues. Germline CDR1 is LGHNA and CDR2 is YNFKEQ. Trimming cost V 8 bases and J 3 bases, with 7 bases left between them. In nucleotides, the CDR3 is TGTGCCAGCGGGGCAAAAGAGACCCAGTACTTC. This translates into CASGAKETQYF.

CDR3 bases: TGTGCCAGCAGCCAAGTTGAGGGACAGGGGAAGACCCAGTACTTC. This encodes CASSQVEGQGKTQYF. This chain joins TRBV4-2 and TRBJ2-5; TRBD1 matches 10 bases. From germline, CDR1 is LGHNA and CDR2 YNFKEQ. After removal of 1 base from V and 6 bases from J, the junction contained 5 bases not matched to a gene. CDR3 size: 15 residues.

The V and J genes are TRBV5-4 and TRBJ2-1; 9 bases are shared with TRBD2. This CDR3 comprises 16 residues. Germline CDR1 is SGHNT and CDR2 is YYREEE (reference sequence). Trimming removed 2 bases from V and 6 bases from J; junction bases left unmatched: 9. The chain's CDR3 is CASSFDRLAAVNEQFF. The CDR3 bases are TGTGCCAGCAGCTTTGACAGACTAGCGGCAGTCAATGAGCAGTTCTTC.

The rearrangement joins TRBV9 to TRBJ2-4; 7 nucleotides line up with TRBD1. The germline V gene encodes CDR1 SGDLS and CDR2 YYNGEE. The CDR3 is 17 residues long. The V segment lost 0 bases and the J segment 2 bases; nucleotides outside the gene matches: 8. The CDR3 loop is CASSVEPGQRTKNIQYF. CDR3 sequence (DNA): TGTGCCAGCAGCGTAGAACCGGGACAGCGAACCAAAAACATTCAGTACTTC.

This rearrangement joins TRBV5-4 to TRBJ2-7; D is perhaps TRBD1 (6 bases). CDR1 is SGHNT and CDR2 is YYREEE in the germline V gene (reference sequence). With 3 bases removed from V and 6 bases from J, the gap between germline ends came to 16 bases. This CDR3 has 14 residues. CDR3 in amino acids: CASSSQARGGEQYF. The CDR3 nucleotides read TGTGCCAGCAGCTCTCAGGCTCGAGGGGGCGAGCAGTACTTC.

The chain has TRBV28 and TRBJ2-2; D not certain. The CDR3 runs to 15 residues. The V gene's germline CDR1 is MDHEN and CDR2 SYDVKM. V shed 7 bases and J shed 1 base, with 13 bases lying between them. DNA of the CDR3: TGTGCCAGCACGACTGAGGCAGTGAACACCGGGGAGCTGTTTTTT. It specifies CASTTEAVNTGELFF.

V is TRBV4-1 and J is TRBJ1-1; D possibly corresponds to TRBD1 (5 bases). Trimming removed 1 base from V and 3 bases from J, with 15 bases in between. The CDR3 consists of 16 residues. Germline lookup yields CDR1 MGHRA and CDR2 YSYEKL. The CDR3 bases are TGCGCCAGCAGCCAAGGCGGGGCGGGGGTGGACACTGAAGCTTTCTTT. This codes for CASSQGGAGVDTEAFF.

CDR3 region: CASSLDRGYEQYF. In DNA, the CDR3 is TGCGCCAGCAGCTTGGACAGGGGCTACGAGCAGTACTTC. The rearrangement uses TRBV5-1 and TRBJ2-7; 7 bases align to TRBD1. CDR3 size: 13 residues. Germline CDR1 SGHRS, CDR2 YFSETQ. V dropped 0 bases and J dropped 3; count of bases not matched to a gene: 0.

The chain uses TRBV19 and TRBJ2-3; 10 bases line up with TRBD1. With 6 bases clipped from V and 4 bases from J, the junction kept 4 bases outside the gene matches. The length of the CDR3 is 14 residues. CDR1 and CDR2 from the germline V gene are LNHDA and SQIVND (reference sequence). The CDR3 is CASSLGQGADTQYF. In DNA, the CDR3 is TGTGCCAGTAGCCTCGGACAGGGGGCAGATACGCAGTATTTT.